This entry is about one TCR beta chain. Per the germline V gene, CDR1 is MNHEY and CDR2 is SMNVEV (reference sequence). The CDR3 is 13 residues long. After removal of 7 bases from V and 7 bases from J, the junction contained 8 bases not matched to a gene. This sample was taken from a study of blood T cell repertoires in COVID-19. At the level of the study: Researchers got acute and convalescent COVID-19 samples from the United States, Italy and Spain. Nucleic acid was either cDNA or gDNA, and it came from T cells, B-cell-depleted T cells, or PBMCs.

Authors' analysis steps: Amplification of reference gene primers was used by the study to estimate nucleated cell counts. Profiled with immunoSEQ multiplex PCR; TCRdb holds only in-frame clones, not every one. V and J calls plus clone size are reproduced from that table; the DNA served to infer D and trimming. This table holds just under 70,000 clones, 75% to 90% found once. The chain is built from TRBV27 and TRBJ2-7, with 9 bases fitting TRBD2. This receptor was taken from a man aged 25-45 years with acute or convalescent COVID-19. What was sequenced was peripheral blood. CDR3 in amino acids: CASTSGTPGEQYF. CDR3 nucleotides: TGTGCCAGCACTAGCGGGACCCCGGGGGAGCAGTACTTC.